What follows are 26 T cell receptor beta chains derived from one specimen sequenced in a study of cytomegalovirus exposure and HLA in healthy donors. PCR employed 60 Vbeta and 13 Jbeta primers. The method was immunoSEQ multiplex PCR; TCRdb's version includes in-frame clones alone and lacks a portion of them. This sample yields around 140,000 clones, of which around 9% are seen a single time; 5.5% to 8% belongs to the top ten. The sample consisted of PBMCs. The source is a middle-aged woman in good health and CMV-seropositive.

The chain has TRBV27 and TRBJ1-2; D might be TRBD1 (6 bases). The CDR3 extends over 14 amino acids. Trimming cost V 4 bases and J 5 bases, with 14 bases left between them. Per the germline V gene, CDR1 is MNHEY and CDR2 is SMNVEV (reference sequence). CDR3 loop: CASSYASGVYGYTF. The CDR3 DNA is TGTGCCAGCAGTTACGCCTCAGGGGTGTATGGCTACACCTTC.

This clone was observed a few times. The chain has TRBV12-5 and TRBJ1-1, with D unclear. This CDR3 comprises 13 residues. Trimming cost V 4 bases and J 1 base, with 7 bases left between them. Germline CDR1 LGHNT, CDR2 FRNRAP. This CDR3 is CASGSHSNTEAFF. DNA of the CDR3: TGTGCTAGTGGTTCGCACTCGAACACTGAAGCTTTCTTT.

This clone was recorded a few times. The rearrangement joins TRBV7-2 to TRBJ2-2; 7 bases are a match to TRBD1. Germline V lookup: CDR1 SGHTA, CDR2 FQGNSA. CDR3 length equals 16 residues. V trimming: 5 bases; J trimming: 4 bases; junction bases outside the gene matches: 10. CDR3 region: CASSRQGVSGTGELFF. The CDR3 DNA reads TGTGCCAGCAGCCGTCAGGGGGTTTCGGGCACCGGGGAGCTGTTTTTT.

J is TRBJ2-1 and V is TRBV5-1; TRBD2 matches at 9 bases. After removal of 1 base from V and 5 bases from J, the junction contained 4 bases not matched to a gene. CDR3 length: 15 amino acids. CDR1 SGHRS and CDR2 YFSETQ come from the germline V gene. CDR3 sequence reads: CASSLWAGGNNEQFF. CDR3 nucleotides: TGCGCCAGCAGCTTGTGGGCGGGGGGGAACAATGAGCAGTTCTTC.

This clone showed up just a few times. The chain carries TRBV4-1 and TRBJ2-1; 7 bases match TRBD1. With V trimmed by 0 bases and J by 16 bases, 9 bases remained unmatched. The CDR3 runs 13 residues. Germline V gene data show CDR1 as MGHRA and CDR2 as YSYEKL. The chain's CDR3 is CASSQEITGVGFF. CDR3 DNA: TGCGCCAGCAGCCAAGAAATAACAGGGGTGGGATTCTTC.

There are a few counts of this clone. The chain uses TRBV19 and TRBJ2-2, with D possibly TRBD1 on 6 matching bases. Germline CDR1 and CDR2: LNHDA and SQIVND (reference sequence). This CDR3 has 18 amino acids. Trimming cost V 11 bases and J 2 bases, with 27 bases left between them. The CDR3 spells CASSWRQGPRLNTGELFF. DNA of the CDR3: TGTGCCTCCTCCTGGCGGCAGGGGCCCCGCTTAAACACCGGGGAGCTGTTTTTT.

This clone has a handful of counts. This chain joins TRBV11-2 and TRBJ1-2; weak D call: TRBD1 (5 bases). Trimming cost V 1 base and J 5 bases, with 8 bases left between them. The germline V gene has CDR1 SGHAT and CDR2 FQNNGV. This CDR3 has 13 amino acids. The CDR3 DNA reads as TGTGCCAGCAGCTTAGTGAAGGGGTATGGCTACACCTTC. Translated, it gives CASSLVKGYGYTF.

The rearrangement links TRBV7-8 to TRBJ2-7, with 9 bases fitting TRBD1. With 3 bases clipped from V and 7 bases from J, the junction kept 7 bases outside the gene matches. Germline V gives CDR1 SGHVS, CDR2 FQNEAQ. This CDR3 is 14 amino acids long. The CDR3 is CASSFGQGSGEQYF. In DNA form, the CDR3 reads TGTGCCAGCAGCTTCGGACAGGGGTCGGGTGAGCAGTACTTC.

This clone is a singleton in its sample. Distinct nucleotide sequences in the sample also encode this CDR3. This rearrangement joins TRBV7-9 to TRBJ1-2; D remains ambiguous. The germline V gene has CDR1 SEHNR and CDR2 FQNEAQ (reference sequence). The CDR3 loop spans 13 amino acids. The V end was cut by 0 bases, the J end by 5 bases, with 7 bases between. For the CDR3, the DNA is TGTGCCAGCAGCTTAGCCTCGGGGTATGGCTACACCTTC. Translated, it gives CASSLASGYGYTF. Supplemented by reference TRBV7-9 and TRBJ1-2, the full variable domain reads DTGVSQNPRHKITKRGQNVTFRCDPISEHNRLYWYRQTLGQGPEFLTYFQNEAQLEKSRLLSDRFSAERPKGSFSTLEIQRTEQGDSAMYLCASSLASGYGYTFGSGTRLTVV.

The rearrangement uses TRBV4-3 and TRBJ1-5, with 7 bases lining up with TRBD1. The CDR3 has 15 amino acids. Germline-derived CDR1 and CDR2 are LGHNA and YSLEER. Losses at the gene ends were 0 bases for V and 2 bases for J; bases not matched to a gene: 1. The CDR3 nucleotides are TGCGCCAGCAGCCAAGATGGACAGGGCAATCAGCCCCAGCATTTT. Protein product: CASSQDGQGNQPQHF.

The V and J genes are TRBV7-2 and TRBJ2-3; 7 bases map to TRBD1. Trimming cost V 6 bases and J 2 bases; bases outside gene matches: 5. CDR1 is SGHTA, CDR2 FQGNSA, per germline. The CDR3 consists of 14 residues. DNA for the CDR3: TGTGCCAGCAGACGGGACAGATTCACAGATACGCAGTATTTT. Translation gives CASRRDRFTDTQYF.

There are a few counts of this clone. The chain recombines TRBV18 with TRBJ1-6; tentatively, D is TRBD1 (6 bases). The CDR3 contains 17 residues. Germline V gives CDR1 KGHSH, CDR2 LQKENI. V lost 5 bases and J 6 bases, leaving 20 bases between the germline ends. The CDR3: CASSTQGQGFGNSPLHF. The CDR3, as DNA: TGTGCCAGCTCAACACAGGGACAAGGGTTTGGTAATTCACCCCTCCACTTT.

This clone occurred a few times. The chain couples TRBV4-1 to TRBJ2-4, with 8 bases lining up with TRBD2. The CDR3 covers 14 residues. CDR1 and CDR2 (germline): MGHRA, YSYEKL. Unmatched junction bases numbered 4, after V lost 0 bases and J lost 9 bases. The CDR3 sequence is CASSQDPGGTIQYF. The CDR3 DNA reads as TGCGCCAGCAGCCAAGATCCGGGGGGGACCATTCAGTACTTC.

This clone has just a few counts. This sequence joins TRBV5-4 and TRBJ2-1, with TRBD1 matching over 8 bases. CDR1 SGHNT and CDR2 YYREEE come from the germline V gene (reference sequence). This CDR3 region has 15 residues. After removal of 3 bases from V and 4 bases from J, the junction contained 6 bases not matched to a gene. The CDR3, as DNA: TGTGCCAGCAGCTCCGGGACAGGAGCTTACAATGAGCAGTTCTTC. This encodes CASSSGTGAYNEQFF.

The CDR3 region is CATRPEGRGRKAFF. The CDR3 DNA reads as TGTGCCACCAGACCAGAGGGGAGGGGTCGGAAAGCTTTCTTT. This chain links TRBV15 with TRBJ1-1, with a weak D call TRBD1 (5 bases). Germline assignment: CDR1 LNHNV and CDR2 YYDKDF (reference sequence). The CDR3 runs 14 residues. The germline V and J ends were trimmed by 6 bases and 9 bases, with 20 bases remaining between them.

V is TRBV7-6 and J is TRBJ2-1; 9 positions agree with TRBD2. CDR3 length: 19 amino acids. J gave up 0 bases and V 3 bases, and 12 bases lay outside the gene matches. Germline V CDR1 and CDR2: SGHVS, FNYEAQ. CDR3 sequence: CASSLGAGGPSSSYNEQFF. Written as DNA, the CDR3 is TGTGCCAGCAGCTTGGGAGCGGGGGGTCCCTCAAGCTCCTACAATGAGCAGTTCTTC.

The rearrangement joins TRBV6-1 to TRBJ1-4; D not certain. Trimming stripped 2 bases from V and 0 bases from J, with 7 bases between. The germline V gene encodes CDR1 MNHNS and CDR2 SASEGT. The CDR3 has 15 residues. The CDR3 reads CASSEPGTTNEKLFF. As DNA, the CDR3 is TGTGCCAGCAGTGAACCGGGGACAACTAATGAAAAACTGTTTTTT.

This clone was recorded once. The chain combines TRBV2 with TRBJ2-3; a weak D match, TRBD1 (6 bases). The CDR3 loop spans 14 amino acids. V was trimmed by 5 bases and J by 5 bases, leaving 14 bases between them. Germline-derived CDR1 and CDR2 are SNHLY and FYNNEI. The CDR3 sequence is CASSLGQPLDTQYF. Here the CDR3 DNA reads TGTGCCAGCAGTCTCGGACAGCCCCTAGATACGCAGTATTTT. Supplemented by reference TRBV2 and TRBJ2-3, the full variable domain reads EPEVTQTPSHQVTQMGQEVILRCVPISNHLYFYWYRQILGQKVEFLVSFYNNEISEKSEIFDDQFSVERPDGSNFTLKIRSTKLEDSAMYFCASSLGQPLDTQYFGPGTRLTVL.

The rearrangement uses TRBV4-1 and TRBJ2-5; 16 bases align to TRBD2. Per the germline V gene, CDR1 is MGHRA and CDR2 is YSYEKL. The CDR3 runs to 16 residues. Germline trimming cut 6 bases from V and 5 bases from J; bases unmatched to any gene: 6. CDR3: CASRPGLAGGLETQYF. The CDR3 bases are TGCGCCAGCAGGCCGGGACTAGCGGGGGGGCTGGAGACCCAGTACTTC.

This clone was seen a handful of times. The chain has TRBV5-1 and TRBJ2-2; TRBD2 is a possible D gene (5 bases). The CDR3 sequence is 15 residues long. V lost 1 base, J lost 2 bases, and 9 bases lay in between. CDR1 and CDR2 from the germline V gene are SGHRS and YFSETQ. This chain's CDR3 is CASSLLSANTGELFF. In nucleotides, the CDR3 is TGCGCCAGCAGCTTGCTTAGCGCAAACACCGGGGAGCTGTTTTTT.

The rearrangement uses TRBV7-2 and TRBJ2-7, with 8 bases that match TRBD1. In germline, CDR1 is SGHTA, CDR2 FQGNSA. With V trimmed by 5 bases and J by 2 bases, 8 bases remained unmatched. This CDR3 is 15 amino acids long. This CDR3 reads CASSPNRDRTYEQYF. CDR3 bases: TGTGCCAGCAGCCCCAACCGGGACAGGACCTACGAGCAGTACTTC.

This chain connects TRBV27 to TRBJ1-6, with 8 bases identical to TRBD1. Germline-derived CDR1 and CDR2 are MNHEY and SMNVEV (reference sequence). J was trimmed by 7 bases and V by 0 bases; bases with no gene match: 5. The CDR3 is made up of 16 amino acids. This CDR3 reads CASSLSQGARNSPLHF. DNA for the CDR3: TGTGCCAGCAGTTTATCTCAGGGGGCTAGGAATTCACCCCTCCACTTT.

This clone was seen a few times. The chain employs TRBV5-8 and TRBJ2-7; 10 nucleotides agree with TRBD1. The V gene end was trimmed by 4 bases and the J gene end by 12 bases; junction bases not matched to a gene: 13. The length of the CDR3 is 14 residues. Germline CDR1 SGHTS, CDR2 YDEGEE. CDR3 region: CASSMQTGGIKPYF. The CDR3 DNA reads as TGTGCCAGCAGCATGCAGACAGGGGGCATTAAGCCGTACTTC.

Only a few counts were recorded for this clone. The genes are TRBV7-2 and TRBJ1-3; D remains unclear. V lost 1 base, J lost 5 bases, and 12 bases lay in between. The CDR3 is made up of 15 amino acids. Per germline, CDR1 SGHTA and CDR2 FQGNSA. CDR3 nucleotide sequence: TGTGCCAGCAGCTTAGGGTCGGGTGGTAGAAACACCATATATTTT. This translates into CASSLGSGGRNTIYF.

CDR3 region: CASSRASGGHYEQYF. CDR3 sequence (DNA): TGCGCCAGCAGCCGGGCTAGCGGGGGCCACTACGAGCAGTACTTC. The V and J genes are TRBV5-1 and TRBJ2-7, with TRBD2 identical over 10 bases. J lost 3 bases, V lost 4 bases, and 7 bases had no gene match. Germline CDR1 and CDR2: SGHRS and YFSETQ. This CDR3 spans 15 amino acids.

This clone has just a few counts. The chain links TRBV7-2 to TRBJ2-5, with D possibly TRBD2 on 7 matching bases. From germline, CDR1 is SGHTA and CDR2 FQGNSA. The CDR3 has 13 amino acids. The V and J ends lost 7 bases and 4 bases respectively, with 13 bases between them. The CDR3 region has the DNA TGTGCCAGCACCCCCGGGGGGCCAGAGACCCAGTACTTC. It is translated as CASTPGGPETQYF.